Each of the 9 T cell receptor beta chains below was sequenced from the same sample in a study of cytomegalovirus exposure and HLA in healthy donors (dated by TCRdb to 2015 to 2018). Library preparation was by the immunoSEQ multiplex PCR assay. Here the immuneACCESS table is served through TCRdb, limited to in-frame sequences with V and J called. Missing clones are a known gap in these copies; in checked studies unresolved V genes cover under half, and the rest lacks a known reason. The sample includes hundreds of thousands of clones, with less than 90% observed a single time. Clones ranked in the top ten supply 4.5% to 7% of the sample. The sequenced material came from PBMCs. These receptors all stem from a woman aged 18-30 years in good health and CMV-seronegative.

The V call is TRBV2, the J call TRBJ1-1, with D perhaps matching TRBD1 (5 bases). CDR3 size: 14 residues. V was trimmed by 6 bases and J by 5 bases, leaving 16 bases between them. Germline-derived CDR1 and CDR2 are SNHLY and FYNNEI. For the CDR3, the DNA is TGTGCCAGCAGCCCGACGTCTGGGGGAACTGAAGCTTTCTTT. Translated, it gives CASSPTSGGTEAFF.

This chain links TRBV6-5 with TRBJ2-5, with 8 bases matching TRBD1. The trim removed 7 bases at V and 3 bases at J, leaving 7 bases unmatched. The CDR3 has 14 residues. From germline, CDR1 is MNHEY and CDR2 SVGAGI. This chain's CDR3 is CASKDRGPKETQYF. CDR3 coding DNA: TGTGCCAGCAAAGACAGGGGACCGAAAGAGACCCAGTACTTC.

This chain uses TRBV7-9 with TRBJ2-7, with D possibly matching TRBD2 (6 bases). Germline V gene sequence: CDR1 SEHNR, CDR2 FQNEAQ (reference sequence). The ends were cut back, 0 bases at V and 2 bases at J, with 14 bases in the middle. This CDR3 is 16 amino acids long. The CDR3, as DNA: TGTGCCAGCAGCTTAGCAGGGTCTAGCGTACCCTACGAGCAGTACTTC. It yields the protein CASSLAGSSVPYEQYF.

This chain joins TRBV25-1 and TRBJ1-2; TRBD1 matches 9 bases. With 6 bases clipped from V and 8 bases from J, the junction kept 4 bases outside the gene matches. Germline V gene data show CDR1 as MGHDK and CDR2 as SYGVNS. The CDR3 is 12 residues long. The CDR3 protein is CASSLDRGGYTF. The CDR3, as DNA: TGTGCCAGCAGCCTAGACAGGGGGGGCTACACCTTC.

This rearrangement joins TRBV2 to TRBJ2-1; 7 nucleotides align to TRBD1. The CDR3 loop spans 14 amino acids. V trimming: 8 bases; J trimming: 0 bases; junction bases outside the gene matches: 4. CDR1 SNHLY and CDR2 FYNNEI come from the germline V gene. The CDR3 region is CASLDRSSYNEQFF. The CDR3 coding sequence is TGTGCCAGCCTGGACAGGTCCTCCTACAATGAGCAGTTCTTC.

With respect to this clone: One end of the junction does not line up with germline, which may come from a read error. The CDR3 bases are TGCCCGACGGTGAGCTACATAACTAATGAAAAACTGTTTTTT. Translated, it gives CPTVSYITNEKLFF. The rearrangement uses TRBV7-6 and TRBJ1-4; D call uncertain. Germline CDR1 reads SGHVS; CDR2 reads FNYEAQ. The CDR3 has 14 residues.

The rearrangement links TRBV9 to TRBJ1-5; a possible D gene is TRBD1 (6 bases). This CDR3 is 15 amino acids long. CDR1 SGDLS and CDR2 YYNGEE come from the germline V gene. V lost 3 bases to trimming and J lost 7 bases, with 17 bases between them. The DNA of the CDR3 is TGTGCCAGCAGCGCCACCGGGGGGCAGGGACAGCCCCAGCATTTT. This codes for CASSATGGQGQPQHF.

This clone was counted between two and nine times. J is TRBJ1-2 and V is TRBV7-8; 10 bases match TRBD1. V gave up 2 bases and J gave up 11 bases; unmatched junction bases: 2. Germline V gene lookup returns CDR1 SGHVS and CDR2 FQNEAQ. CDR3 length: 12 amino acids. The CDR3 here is CASSLPGQGYTF. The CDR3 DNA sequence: TGTGCCAGCAGCTTACCGGGACAGGGGTACACCTTC.

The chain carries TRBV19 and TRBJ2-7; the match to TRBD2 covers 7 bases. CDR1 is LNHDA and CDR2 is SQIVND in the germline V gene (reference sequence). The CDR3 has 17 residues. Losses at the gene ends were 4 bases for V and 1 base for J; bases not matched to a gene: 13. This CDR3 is CASSRFPLSGRSYEQYF. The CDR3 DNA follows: TGTGCCAGTAGTAGATTTCCCCTTAGCGGGCGTTCCTACGAGCAGTACTTC.